The clone carrying this TCR beta chain has a handful of counts. As yet, its antigen is unknown. The library targeted TCRbeta and was prepared with unique molecular identifiers. TCRdb processed the PCR reads anew with MiXCR; each CDR3 protein has one entry. The table has a few hundred thousand distinct CDR3 sequences, roughly 6.6% seen once; the top ten hold about 6%. CDR3 size: 16 residues. V was pared by 3 bases and J by 6 bases, with 8 bases of the junction left unmatched. This entry belongs to a study of T-cell reconstitution after alpha-beta-depleted transplantation in children. Broader study findings: Expanded graft clones, several hundred of them, were reportedly the source of alpha-beta T cells about two months after transplant. Some patients' high day-60 TCRbeta diversity was traced to surviving recipient T cells and thymic progenitors.

The rearrangement links TRBV12-3 or TRBV12-4 to TRBJ2-2; the match to TRBD2 covers 9 bases. Here the sequenced sample was PBMCs, taken before TCRalphabeta/CD19-depleted stem cell transplant. This sequence was found in a boy younger than 10 with acute lymphoblastic leukemia, due to receive a stem cell transplant. The CDR3 sequence: CASSFSGGGAAGELFF. As DNA, the CDR3 is TGTGCCAGCAGTTTTTCCGGCGGGGGGGCGGCCGGGGAGCTGTTTTTT.